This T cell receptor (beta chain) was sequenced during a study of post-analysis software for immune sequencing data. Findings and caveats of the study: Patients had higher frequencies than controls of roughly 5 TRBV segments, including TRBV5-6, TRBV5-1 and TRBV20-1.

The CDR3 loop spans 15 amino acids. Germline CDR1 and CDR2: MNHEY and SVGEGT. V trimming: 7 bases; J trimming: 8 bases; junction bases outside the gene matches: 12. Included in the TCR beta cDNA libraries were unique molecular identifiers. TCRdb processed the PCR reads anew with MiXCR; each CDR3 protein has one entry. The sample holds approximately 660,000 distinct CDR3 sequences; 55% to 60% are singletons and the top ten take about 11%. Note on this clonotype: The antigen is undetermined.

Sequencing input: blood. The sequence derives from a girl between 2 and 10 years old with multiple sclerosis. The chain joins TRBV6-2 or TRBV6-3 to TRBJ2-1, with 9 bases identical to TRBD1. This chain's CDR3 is CASNWWDREVDEQFF. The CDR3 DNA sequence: TGTGCCAGCAATTGGTGGGACAGGGAGGTAGATGAGCAGTTCTTC.